This TCR beta chain was identified in a study of blood T cell repertoires in COVID-19. Looking at the study overall: Some COVID-19 samples were acute and others convalescent; all came from the United States, Italy and Spain. Sources were T cells, B-cell-depleted T cells, or PBMCs; the material itself was cDNA or gDNA.

Per the original data handling: Quantification of nucleated cells was approximated via reference gene primer amplification. TCRdb's copy holds only in-frame clones and misses some; the assay was immunoSEQ multiplex PCR. That table supplies the V and J calls and clone size; D and trimming were determined from the DNA. The sample lists approximately 180,000 clones; 80% to 90% were seen once. The germline CDR1 and CDR2 sequences are MNHNY and SVGAGI (reference sequence). V was trimmed by 6 bases and J by 8 bases, leaving 14 bases between them. The CDR3 runs to 13 residues. The sequence was collected from a human donor with active or convalescent COVID-19. The donor label of this sample is uncertain. Sequenced: peripheral blood. The rearrangement uses TRBV6-6 and TRBJ1-5; D is ambiguous. The CDR3 DNA is TGTGCCAGCAGCCAGTCTCACCTGGAGCCCCAGCATTTT. The encoded protein is CASSQSHLEPQHF.